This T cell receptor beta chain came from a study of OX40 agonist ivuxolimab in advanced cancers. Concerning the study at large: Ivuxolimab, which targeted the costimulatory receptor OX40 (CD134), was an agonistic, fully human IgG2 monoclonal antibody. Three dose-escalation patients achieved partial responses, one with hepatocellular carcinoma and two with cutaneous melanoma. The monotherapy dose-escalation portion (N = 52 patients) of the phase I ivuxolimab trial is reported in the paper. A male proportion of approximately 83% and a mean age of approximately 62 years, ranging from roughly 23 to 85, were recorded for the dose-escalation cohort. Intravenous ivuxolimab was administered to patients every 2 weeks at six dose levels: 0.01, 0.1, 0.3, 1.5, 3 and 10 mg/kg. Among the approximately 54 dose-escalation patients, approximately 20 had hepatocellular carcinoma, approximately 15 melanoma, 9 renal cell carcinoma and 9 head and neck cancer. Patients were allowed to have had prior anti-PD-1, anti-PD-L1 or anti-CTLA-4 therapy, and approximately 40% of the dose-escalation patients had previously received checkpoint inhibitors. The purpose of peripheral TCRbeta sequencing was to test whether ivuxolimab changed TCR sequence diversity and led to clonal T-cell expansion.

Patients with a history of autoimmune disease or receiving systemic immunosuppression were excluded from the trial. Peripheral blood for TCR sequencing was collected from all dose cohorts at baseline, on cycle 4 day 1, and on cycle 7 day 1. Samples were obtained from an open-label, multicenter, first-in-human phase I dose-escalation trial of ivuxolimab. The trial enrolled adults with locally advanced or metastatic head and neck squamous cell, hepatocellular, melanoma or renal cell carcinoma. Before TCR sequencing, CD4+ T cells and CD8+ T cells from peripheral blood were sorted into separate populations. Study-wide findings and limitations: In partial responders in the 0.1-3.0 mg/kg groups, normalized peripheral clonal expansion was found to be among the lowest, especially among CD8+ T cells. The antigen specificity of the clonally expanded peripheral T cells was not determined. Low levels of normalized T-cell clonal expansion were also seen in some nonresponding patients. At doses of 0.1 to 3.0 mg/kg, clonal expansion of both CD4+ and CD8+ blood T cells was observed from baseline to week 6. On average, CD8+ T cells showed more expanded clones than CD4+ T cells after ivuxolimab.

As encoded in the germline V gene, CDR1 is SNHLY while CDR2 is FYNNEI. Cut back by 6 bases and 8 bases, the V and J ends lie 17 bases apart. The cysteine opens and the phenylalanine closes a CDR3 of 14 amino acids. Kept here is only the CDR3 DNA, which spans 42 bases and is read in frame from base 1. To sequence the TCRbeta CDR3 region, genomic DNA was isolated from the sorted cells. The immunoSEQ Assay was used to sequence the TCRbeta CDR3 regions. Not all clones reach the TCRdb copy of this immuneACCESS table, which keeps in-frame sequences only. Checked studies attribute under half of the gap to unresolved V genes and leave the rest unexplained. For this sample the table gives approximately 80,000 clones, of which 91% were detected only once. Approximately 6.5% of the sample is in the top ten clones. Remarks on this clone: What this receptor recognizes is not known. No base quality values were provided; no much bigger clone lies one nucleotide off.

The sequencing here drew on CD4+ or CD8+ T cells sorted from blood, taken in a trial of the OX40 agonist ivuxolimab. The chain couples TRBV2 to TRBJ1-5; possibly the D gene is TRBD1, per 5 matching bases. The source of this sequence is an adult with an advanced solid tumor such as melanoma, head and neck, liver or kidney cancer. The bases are TGTGCCAGCAGCTACAGGACGGGGGGTAAGCCCCAGCATTTT. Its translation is CASSYRTGGKPQHF.